This T cell receptor (beta chain) was sequenced in a study of blood T cell repertoires in COVID-19. Looking at the study overall: PBMCs, B-cell-depleted T cells, or T cells were the source of the cDNA or gDNA that made up the material.

The assay was immunoSEQ multiplex PCR, and TCRdb's table has in-frame clones only and misses some. The sample yields tens of thousands of clones, around four fifths seen once. Between the trimmed V and J ends, which lost 9 bases and 10 bases, there was a span of 15 bases. The CDR3 runs to 12 residues. CDR1 is MNHEY and CDR2 is SVGAGI in the germline V gene. This chain joins TRBV6-5 and TRBJ1-4; no clear D gene. This TCR came from a man in his 70s with acute or convalescent COVID-19. The specimen was peripheral blood. CDR3 in amino acids: CASGAMEGKLFF. The CDR3 region has the DNA TGTGCCAGTGGAGCGATGGAAGGAAAACTGTTTTTT.